This is a list of T cell receptor beta chains from one sample in a study of shared clonotypes between healthy human individuals. Generated by immunoSEQ multiplex PCR, the TCRdb table keeps only in-frame clones and is missing some. The sample contains millions of clones, about 95% of which appear only once. Specimen: naive CD8+ T cells sorted from blood. The receptors stem from a man aged 18 to 35 in good health. CDR3s include the opening cysteine and the closing phenylalanine or tryptophan. Each record gives: D gene, V gene, clone size, J gene, CDR3 DNA, CDR3 protein. A D gene is named only where the DNA matches it firmly. Part of the rows lack a size; the others show once, few, many or a class for expanded clones.

D gene: NA; V gene: TRBV29-1; clone size: NA; J gene: TRBJ2-5; CDR3 DNA: TGCAGCGTGACCGGGGAACAAGAGACCCAGTACTTC; CDR3 protein: CSVTGEQETQYF
D gene: NA; V gene: TRBV30; clone size: NA; J gene: TRBJ2-3; CDR3 DNA: TGTGCCTGGAGTTTTCTCTCTAGCACAGATACGCAGTATTTT; CDR3 protein: CAWSFLSSTDTQYF
D gene: NA; V gene: TRBV10-2; clone size: NA; J gene: TRBJ1-2; CDR3 DNA: TGCGCCAGCAGTGAAGGGGGAGGACATGGCTACACCTTC; CDR3 protein: CASSEGGGHGYTF
D gene: TRBD2; V gene: TRBV28; clone size: NA; J gene: TRBJ2-7; CDR3 DNA: TGTGCCAGCAGTCTTTTAGCGGGTAGGACCTCCTACGAGCAGTACTTC; CDR3 protein: CASSLLAGRTSYEQYF
D gene: NA; V gene: TRBV7-9; clone size: NA; J gene: TRBJ1-5; CDR3 DNA: TGTGCCAGCAGCACTTACAGGGAGGGTATAAGTCAGCCCCAGCATTTT; CDR3 protein: CASSTYREGISQPQHF
D gene: TRBD1; V gene: TRBV6-1; clone size: NA; J gene: TRBJ1-5; CDR3 DNA: TGTGCCAGCAGTGAAGCTCCCAGGGGGGCAATTCAGCCCCAGCATTTT; CDR3 protein: CASSEAPRGAIQPQHF
D gene: TRBD2; V gene: TRBV6-5; clone size: NA; J gene: TRBJ2-5; CDR3 DNA: TGTGCCAGCAGTTACCTGGCGGGAGCAGAGACCCAGTACTTC; CDR3 protein: CASSYLAGAETQYF
D gene: NA; V gene: TRBV2; clone size: NA; J gene: TRBJ2-4; CDR3 DNA: TGTGCCAGCAGTGAAGCGCTTTCTAGCCGGAGTATTCAGTACTTC; CDR3 protein: CASSEALSSRSIQYF
D gene: NA; V gene: TRBV30; clone size: NA; J gene: TRBJ1-3; CDR3 DNA: TGTGCCTGGAGCCGGGAATTAGGAAACACCATATATTTT; CDR3 protein: CAWSRELGNTIYF
D gene: NA; V gene: TRBV7-2; clone size: once; J gene: TRBJ2-7; CDR3 DNA: TGTGCCAGCAGCTTAGCCCCCGGGAGTCCCTACGAGCAGTACTTC; CDR3 protein: CASSLAPGSPYEQYF
D gene: NA; V gene: TRBV11-2; clone size: NA; J gene: TRBJ2-2; CDR3 DNA: TGTGCCAGCATTTCTTTGGCCGGGGAGCTGTTTTTT; CDR3 protein: CASISLAGELFF
D gene: NA; V gene: TRBV29-1; clone size: NA; J gene: TRBJ2-7; CDR3 DNA: TGCAGCGTTGAAGTAGATAACAGCTCCTACGAGCAGTACTTC; CDR3 protein: CSVEVDNSSYEQYF
D gene: TRBD2; V gene: TRBV14; clone size: NA; J gene: TRBJ2-7; CDR3 DNA: TGTGCCAGCGCAGGGACTAGCGGGAAAGGGGGCTCCTACGAGCAGTACTTC; CDR3 protein: CASAGTSGKGGSYEQYF
D gene: TRBD1; V gene: TRBV9; clone size: once; J gene: TRBJ1-1; CDR3 DNA: TGTGCCAGCAGCGTCGGACAGGGTATGAACACTGAAGCTTTCTTT; CDR3 protein: CASSVGQGMNTEAFF
D gene: NA; V gene: TRBV9; clone size: NA; J gene: TRBJ2-6; CDR3 DNA: TGTGCCAGCAGCAGGACGAGGGACTCTGGGGCCAACGTCCTGACTTTC; CDR3 protein: CASSRTRDSGANVLTF
D gene: NA; V gene: TRBV2; clone size: NA; J gene: TRBJ2-7; CDR3 DNA: TGTGCCAGCAATAGGGGGGTCCACGAGCAGTACTTC; CDR3 protein: CASNRGVHEQYF
D gene: NA; V gene: TRBV13; clone size: NA; J gene: TRBJ1-1; CDR3 DNA: TGTGCCAGCAGCTTAGGCGTGGGGCCTGAAGCTTTCTTT; CDR3 protein: CASSLGVGPEAFF
D gene: TRBD2; V gene: TRBV7-9; clone size: NA; J gene: TRBJ2-5; CDR3 DNA: TGTGCCAGCAGCTCCCCGGGGGGGGGAGAGACCCAGTACTTC; CDR3 protein: CASSSPGGGETQYF
D gene: TRBD1; V gene: TRBV5-1; clone size: NA; J gene: TRBJ2-7; CDR3 DNA: TGCGCCAGCAGCTCCGACAGGGGCGAGCAGTACTTC; CDR3 protein: CASSSDRGEQYF
D gene: TRBD1; V gene: TRBV13; clone size: NA; J gene: TRBJ1-1; CDR3 DNA: TGTGCCAGCAGCTTAGACCCAGGGGGGACTGAAGCTTTCTTT; CDR3 protein: CASSLDPGGTEAFF
D gene: TRBD1; V gene: TRBV29-1; clone size: once; J gene: TRBJ1-2; CDR3 DNA: TGCAGCGTCGTATCTTTCACAGGGGGCGATGGCTACACCTTC; CDR3 protein: CSVVSFTGGDGYTF
D gene: NA; V gene: TRBV9; clone size: NA; J gene: TRBJ1-1; CDR3 DNA: TGTGCCAGCAGCGTAGCCGCGGAGGGGCTGAACACTGAAGCTTTCTTT; CDR3 protein: CASSVAAEGLNTEAFF
D gene: NA; V gene: TRBV7-9; clone size: NA; J gene: TRBJ2-7; CDR3 DNA: TGTGCCAGCAGCATAGAGCACGAGCAGTACTTC; CDR3 protein: CASSIEHEQYF
D gene: TRBD2; V gene: TRBV27; clone size: NA; J gene: TRBJ2-3; CDR3 DNA: TGTGCCAGCTTCCCGAGACTAGCGGGGGACACAGATACGCAGTATTTT; CDR3 protein: CASFPRLAGDTDTQYF
D gene: NA; V gene: TRBV28; clone size: NA; J gene: TRBJ2-7; CDR3 DNA: TGTGCCAGCAGTTTCTCAGGGGGGTACGAGCAGTACTTC; CDR3 protein: CASSFSGGYEQYF
D gene: NA; V gene: TRBV7-2; clone size: NA; J gene: TRBJ2-2; CDR3 DNA: TGTGCCAGCAGCTTCGGTATCGGGGATACGAACACCGGGGAGCTGTTTTTT; CDR3 protein: CASSFGIGDTNTGELFF
D gene: NA; V gene: TRBV28; clone size: once; J gene: TRBJ1-3; CDR3 DNA: TGTGCCAGCAGTTTAGGGGGACCCGCTGGAAACACCATATATTTT; CDR3 protein: CASSLGGPAGNTIYF
D gene: NA; V gene: TRBV11-2; clone size: NA; J gene: TRBJ2-7; CDR3 DNA: TGTGCCAGCAGCACAGGACACCTCGAGCAGTACTTC; CDR3 protein: CASSTGHLEQYF
D gene: TRBD2; V gene: TRBV2; clone size: NA; J gene: TRBJ2-7; CDR3 DNA: TGTGCCAGCAGTGGGCTAGCGGGCTCCTACGAGCAGTACTTC; CDR3 protein: CASSGLAGSYEQYF
D gene: NA; V gene: TRBV10-2; clone size: NA; J gene: TRBJ2-3; CDR3 DNA: TGCGCCAGCAGTGACCCGCGGATATCTAGCACAGATACGCAGTATTTT; CDR3 protein: CASSDPRISSTDTQYF
D gene: NA; V gene: TRBV28; clone size: NA; J gene: TRBJ2-7; CDR3 DNA: TGTGCCTCCTCTAGGGGGGGGTTCTCCTACGAGCAGTACTTC; CDR3 protein: CASSRGGFSYEQYF
D gene: NA; V gene: TRBV7-6; clone size: NA; J gene: TRBJ1-4; CDR3 DNA: TGTGCCAGCAGCTTCGGCCCCCCGTTGAGCTTAAATGAAAAACTGTTTTTT; CDR3 protein: CASSFGPPLSLNEKLFF
D gene: NA; V gene: TRBV9; clone size: NA; J gene: TRBJ2-3; CDR3 DNA: TGTGCCAGCAGCGTACGGGGGGATACGCAGTATTTT; CDR3 protein: CASSVRGDTQYF
D gene: TRBD2; V gene: TRBV11-2; clone size: once; J gene: TRBJ2-3; CDR3 DNA: TGTGCCAGCAGCTTTAGCGGGGCTAGCACAGATACGCAGTATTTT; CDR3 protein: CASSFSGASTDTQYF
D gene: NA; V gene: TRBV5-1; clone size: NA; J gene: TRBJ1-3; CDR3 DNA: TGCGCCAGCAGCTTGGGGCGGGACTCGAGCTCTGGAAACACCATATATTTT; CDR3 protein: CASSLGRDSSSGNTIYF
D gene: NA; V gene: TRBV2; clone size: NA; J gene: TRBJ1-1; CDR3 DNA: TGTGCCTGGGGTGACAGGAACTATGAAGCTTTCTTT; CDR3 protein: CAWGDRNYEAFF
D gene: TRBD1; V gene: TRBV13; clone size: NA; J gene: TRBJ2-6; CDR3 DNA: TGTGCCAGCAGCCATGACAGGGGATCTGGGGCCAACGTCCTGACTTTC; CDR3 protein: CASSHDRGSGANVLTF
D gene: NA; V gene: TRBV9; clone size: NA; J gene: TRBJ1-6; CDR3 DNA: TGTGCCAGCAGCGTAGACGAAGGACCGCAGAATTCACCCCTCCACTTT; CDR3 protein: CASSVDEGPQNSPLHF
D gene: NA; V gene: TRBV7-7; clone size: once; J gene: TRBJ2-1; CDR3 DNA: TGTGCTAGCAGCTTAGACCCTGGGACCCAGCAGTTCTTC; CDR3 protein: CASSLDPGTQQFF
D gene: NA; V gene: TRBV30; clone size: NA; J gene: TRBJ2-5; CDR3 DNA: TGTGCCTGGAGTGGGGACCAAGAGACCCAGTACTTC; CDR3 protein: CAWSGDQETQYF
D gene: NA; V gene: TRBV7-9; clone size: NA; J gene: TRBJ2-7; CDR3 DNA: TGTGCCAGCAGCGACCGGAGGTGGCCATACGAGCAGTACTTC; CDR3 protein: CASSDRRWPYEQYF
D gene: TRBD1; V gene: TRBV27; clone size: NA; J gene: TRBJ1-6; CDR3 DNA: TGTGCCAGCACCCTGACAGGGTCTGACTCACCCCTCCACTTT; CDR3 protein: CASTLTGSDSPLHF
D gene: TRBD2; V gene: TRBV6-1; clone size: NA; J gene: TRBJ2-1; CDR3 DNA: TGTGCCAGCAGTGAAGAGTTGGTAGCGGGTTACAATGAGCAGTTCTTC; CDR3 protein: CASSEELVAGYNEQFF
D gene: TRBD1; V gene: TRBV29-1; clone size: NA; J gene: TRBJ2-7; CDR3 DNA: TGCAGCGTTGAAGGAGGGGGACAGGGGATACACGAGCAGTACTTC; CDR3 protein: CSVEGGGQGIHEQYF
D gene: NA; V gene: TRBV7-8; clone size: NA; J gene: TRBJ2-7; CDR3 DNA: TGTGCCAGCAGCTTAGAATCCGGGAACTACGAGCAGTACTTC; CDR3 protein: CASSLESGNYEQYF